These 18 T cell receptor beta chains share one sample of origin, sequenced in a study of blood T cells in healthy people across ages (dated by TCRdb to between 2015 and 2016). The library was produced with 5' RACE. These reads were obtained on an Illumina HiSeq 2500. A second PCR of roughly 7 to 11 cycles was performed with a sample-barcoded 5' primer and a J-beta primer mix. Using fastp trimming at Q25 and MiXCR clonotype assembly, TCRdb reanalyzed the public sequencing data and kept in-frame beta chains. Each CDR3 protein appears once, grouped with its most common genes and DNA. Here the sample has some 750,000 distinct CDR3 sequences; roughly 20% occur a single time. The ten largest account for under 25% of the sample. The material sequenced was blood. These TCRs come from a man between 65 and 85 years old in good health.

Concerning this clonotype itself: Germline is not matched at one junction end, which may reflect a read error. The chain recombines TRBV28 with TRBJ2-5, with D tentatively TRBD2 (6 bases). Germline V gives CDR1 MDHEN, CDR2 SYDVKM. The CDR3 spans 14 residues. The CDR3 DNA reads TGTGTCAGCAAGACTCTAGCGAGCCAAGAGACCCAGTACTTC. Its translation: CVSKTLASQETQYF.

In this sample, this clonotype turned up a few times. The junction and the germline gene differ at one end; a read error may be behind it. The V gene is TRBV10-3, the J gene TRBJ2-3, with D possibly matching TRBD2 (6 bases). This CDR3 region has 15 residues. Per the germline V gene, CDR1 is ENHRY and CDR2 is SYGVKD. For the CDR3, the DNA is TGTGCCATCAGAGCGGGCCTGGTGGAAACAGATATGCAGTATTTT. Protein: CAIRAGLVETDMQYF.

The rearrangement uses TRBV7-6 and TRBJ2-5; tentatively, D is TRBD1 (6 bases). The J call may not be correct, given that the DNA end is closer to TRBJ2-7. The CDR3 spans 13 residues. CDR1 and CDR2 (germline): SGHVS, FNYEAQ. The CDR3 region has the DNA TGTGCCAGCAGCACGAGCGCAGGGGACGAGCAGTACTTC. Protein: CASSTSAGDEQYF.

This clonotype was seen ten or more times. This chain links TRBV2 with TRBJ2-2, with D perhaps matching TRBD1 or TRBD2 (5 bases each). Germline CDR1 is SNHLY and CDR2 is FYNNEI. This CDR3 has 15 amino acids. Trimming removed 8 bases at V and 1 base at J, with 14 bases between. The DNA of the CDR3 is TGTGCCAGCGGGGGTTCGGGCCTGAACACCGGGGAGCTGTTTTTT. Translating gives CASGGSGLNTGELFF.

About this clonotype: The junction departs from germline at one end; a sequencing error may be responsible. The CDR3 loop reads CASAWGQGPYNEQLF. In DNA form, the CDR3 reads TGTGCCAGCGCCTGGGGTCAGGGACCATACAATGAGCAGCTCTTC. The rearrangement uses TRBV7-9 and TRBJ2-1; either TRBD1 or TRBD2 may supply D (5 bases each). The CDR3 totals 15 residues. Germline V CDR1 and CDR2: SEHNR, FQNEAQ (reference sequence).

The chain couples TRBV19 to TRBJ2-3; weak D call: TRBD2 (5 bases). The V gene lost 7 bases and the J gene lost 3 bases, with 11 bases spanning the gap. The CDR3 runs 13 residues. Germline V gene data show CDR1 as LNHDA and CDR2 as SQIVND (reference sequence). The CDR3 DNA is TGTGCCAGTACCTTTTCGGGGACAGATACGCAGTATTTT. Its translation is CASTFSGTDTQYF.

This clonotype showed up just once. The genes are TRBV7-2 and TRBJ2-3; D is tentatively TRBD1 or TRBD2 (7 bases each). Deletions cut 4 bases from V and 5 bases from J, with 25 bases between. The germline V gene has CDR1 SGHTA and CDR2 FQGNSA. The CDR3 sequence is 18 residues long. The CDR3 DNA reads TGTGCCAGCAGCTCAGGGGGGGCGACACCCCTTAGGGGAGATACGCAGTATTTT. The encoded protein is CASSSGGATPLRGDTQYF.

V gene TRBV10-3 combines with J gene TRBJ1-4; possible D gene TRBD1, 5 bases. Deletions cut 0 bases from V and 8 bases from J, with 13 bases between. The CDR3 is 15 amino acids. Germline assignment: CDR1 ENHRY and CDR2 SYGVKD. CDR3 in amino acids: CAISESTGAEEKLFF. CDR3 nucleotides: TGTGCCATCAGTGAGTCCACAGGAGCTGAAGAAAAACTGTTTTTT.

A few counts support this clonotype. The chain joins TRBV6-6 to TRBJ2-5; D remains ambiguous. Trimming took 3 bases from V and 0 from J, leaving 11 bases between them. CDR3 length equals 15 residues. Germline values: CDR1 MNHNY, CDR2 SVGAGI (reference sequence). The CDR3 spells CASSYSSSNQETQYF. CDR3 coding DNA: TGTGCCAGCAGTTATTCCTCTTCGAACCAAGAGACCCAGTACTTC.

This clonotype was counted at least ten times. V and J are TRBV28 and TRBJ2-7; D is ambiguous. The germline V gene encodes CDR1 MDHEN and CDR2 SYDVKM. The CDR3 runs to 13 residues. Trimming removed 8 bases at V and 2 bases at J, with 13 bases between. The CDR3 protein is CASASTNTYEQYV. The DNA for the CDR3 is TGTGCCAGCGCCTCAACGAACACCTACGAGCAGTACGTC.

This clonotype was counted a few times. The chain uses TRBV2 and TRBJ2-1; D might be TRBD2 (7 bases). V lost 2 bases, J lost 3 bases, and 17 bases lay in between. The CDR3 covers 17 residues. Germline loops: CDR1 SNHLY, CDR2 FYNNEI. The CDR3 protein is CASSETVGGAFYNEQFF. The CDR3, as DNA: TGTGCCAGCAGTGAAACTGTAGGGGGGGCTTTCTACAATGAGCAGTTCTTC.

This clonotype has only a few counts. V is TRBV29-1 and J is TRBJ1-4, with 7 bases lining up with TRBD1. Germline assignment: CDR1 SQVTM and CDR2 ANQGSEA. The CDR3 runs 15 residues. The ends lost 4 bases at V and 1 base at J; junction bases unmatched: 6. The CDR3 spells CSVGSTGKTNEKLFF. The CDR3 DNA reads as TGCAGCGTTGGATCGACAGGGAAAACTAATGAAAAACTGTTTTTT.

The CDR3 loop is CASSFRGQGAGETQYF. The CDR3 DNA sequence: TGTGCCAGCAGTTTTAGAGGACAGGGGGCCGGAGAGACGCAGTATTTT. The gene calls are TRBV28 and TRBJ2-3; 11 nucleotides align to TRBD1. The germline gives CDR1 MDHEN, CDR2 SYDVKM. J gave up 9 bases and V 3 bases, and 11 bases lay outside the gene matches. CDR3 length: 16 residues.

This clonotype was observed a few times. This rearrangement joins TRBV7-2 to TRBJ2-2; no clear D gene. The CDR3 is 16 residues long. Germline CDR1 and CDR2: SGHTA and FQGNSA. Trimming stripped 1 base from V and 0 bases from J, with 9 bases between. The CDR3 coding sequence is TGTGCCAGCAGCTTAGAAGTCCTAGCGAACACCGGGGAGCTGTTTTTT. Residues: CASSLEVLANTGELFF.

In DNA, the CDR3 is TGTGCCACCAACAGCTTGGGGGTTCAGCCCCAGCATTTT. Amino acids: CATNSLGVQPQHF. This sequence joins TRBV15 and TRBJ1-5; weak D call: TRBD1 (5 bases). Germline V gene lookup returns CDR1 LNHNV and CDR2 YYDKDF (reference sequence). The V and J ends lost 7 bases and 6 bases respectively, with 13 bases between them. This CDR3 is 13 amino acids long.

This rearrangement joins TRBV29-1 to TRBJ1-1; unclear D gene. The CDR3 length is 13 residues. Trimming removed 7 bases from V and 0 bases from J, with 12 bases in between. Germline-derived CDR1 and CDR2 are SQVTM and ANQGSEA. CDR3 in amino acids: CSANEAMNTEAFF. CDR3 nucleotides: TGCAGCGCCAACGAAGCGATGAACACTGAAGCTTTCTTT. The entire variable domain, with the rest obtained from reference TRBV29-1 and TRBJ1-1, is as follows: SAVISQKPSRDICQRGTSLTIQCQVDSQVTMMFWYRQQPGQSLTLIATANQGSEATYESGFVIDKFPISRPNLTFSTLTVSNMSPEDSSIYLCSANEAMNTEAFFGQGTRLTVV.

The gene calls are TRBV9 and TRBJ1-3; tentatively, D is TRBD1 (5 bases). CDR3 size: 16 residues. CDR1 SGDLS and CDR2 YYNGEE come from the germline V gene. Trimming pared 4 bases from V and 0 bases from J, leaving 14 bases between. CDR3 nucleotides: TGTGCCAGCAGCCTGGGGGTCCCAAGCTCTGGAAACACCATATATTTT. Amino acid sequence: CASSLGVPSSGNTIYF. Combining the CDR3 with reference TRBV9 and TRBJ1-3 gives the whole variable domain DSGVTQTPKHLITATGQRVTLRCSPRSGDLSVYWYQQSLDQGLQFLIQYYNGEERAKGNILERFSAQQFPDLHSELNLSSLELGDSALYFCASSLGVPSSGNTIYFGEGSWLTVV.

This sequence joins TRBV2 and TRBJ1-4; possibly TRBD1 for D (6 bases). Trimming left V 8 bases short and J 8 bases short, with 18 bases between. CDR3 length: 14 residues. The germline V gene has CDR1 SNHLY and CDR2 FYNNEI. The DNA of the CDR3 is TGTGCCAGCGGGAGGAAGGGGGTAGAAGAAAAACTGTTTTTT. It yields the protein CASGRKGVEEKLFF.